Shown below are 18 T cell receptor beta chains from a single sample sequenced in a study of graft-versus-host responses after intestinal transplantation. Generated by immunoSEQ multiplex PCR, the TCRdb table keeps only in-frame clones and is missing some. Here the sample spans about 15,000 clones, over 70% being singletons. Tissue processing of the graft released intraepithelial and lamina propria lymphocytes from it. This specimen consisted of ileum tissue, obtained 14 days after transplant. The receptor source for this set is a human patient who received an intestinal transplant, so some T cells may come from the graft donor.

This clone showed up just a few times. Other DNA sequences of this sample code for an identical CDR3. The CDR3 spells CASSYRGYGYTF. The CDR3 nucleotides read TGTGCCAGCAGTTACAGGGGGTATGGCTACACCTTC. The chain couples TRBV6-5 to TRBJ1-2; a possible D gene is TRBD1 (6 bases). The CDR3 has 12 residues. Germline loops: CDR1 MNHEY, CDR2 SVGAGI. Deletions cut 2 bases from V and 5 bases from J, with 6 bases between.

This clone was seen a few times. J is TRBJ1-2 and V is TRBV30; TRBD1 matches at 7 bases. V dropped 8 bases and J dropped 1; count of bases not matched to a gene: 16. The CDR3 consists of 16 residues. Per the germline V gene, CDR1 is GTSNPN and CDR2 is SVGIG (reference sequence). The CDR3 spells CALEGIDRVGNYGYTF. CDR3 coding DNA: TGTGCCCTCGAAGGTATCGACAGGGTGGGTAACTATGGCTACACCTTC.

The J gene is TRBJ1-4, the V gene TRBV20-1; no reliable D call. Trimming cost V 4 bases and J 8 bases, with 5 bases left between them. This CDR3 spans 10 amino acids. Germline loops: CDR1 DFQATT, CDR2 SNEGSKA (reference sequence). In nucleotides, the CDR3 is TGCAGTGCTAAAAGGGAAAAACTGTTTTTT. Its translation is CSAKREKLFF.

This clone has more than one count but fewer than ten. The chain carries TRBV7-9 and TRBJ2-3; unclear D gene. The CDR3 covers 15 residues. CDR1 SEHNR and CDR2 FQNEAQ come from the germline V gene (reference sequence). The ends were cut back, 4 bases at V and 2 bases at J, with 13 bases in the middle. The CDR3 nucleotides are TGTGCCAGCAGCTCAACTTTGGACCCCACAGATACGCAGTATTTT. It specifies CASSSTLDPTDTQYF.

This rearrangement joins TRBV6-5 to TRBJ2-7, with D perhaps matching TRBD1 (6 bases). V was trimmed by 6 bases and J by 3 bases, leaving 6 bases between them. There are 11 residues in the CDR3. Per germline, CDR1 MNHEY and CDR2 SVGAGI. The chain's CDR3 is CASRQGYEQYF. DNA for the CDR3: TGTGCCAGCAGACAGGGCTACGAGCAGTACTTC.

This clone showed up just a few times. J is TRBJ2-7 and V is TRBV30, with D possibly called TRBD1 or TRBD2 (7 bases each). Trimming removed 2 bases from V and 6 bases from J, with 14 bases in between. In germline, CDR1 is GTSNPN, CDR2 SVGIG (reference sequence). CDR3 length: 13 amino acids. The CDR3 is CAWSIQGGTEQYF. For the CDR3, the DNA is TGTGCCTGGAGTATTCAGGGGGGGACCGAGCAGTACTTC.

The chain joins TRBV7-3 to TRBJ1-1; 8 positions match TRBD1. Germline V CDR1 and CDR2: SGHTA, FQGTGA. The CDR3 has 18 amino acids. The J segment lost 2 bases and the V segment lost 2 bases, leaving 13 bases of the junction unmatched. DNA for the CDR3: TGTGCCAGCAGCTTATTGCCCGTTGGTGCAGGGGGCAACACTGAAGCTTTCTTT. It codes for CASSLLPVGAGGNTEAFF.

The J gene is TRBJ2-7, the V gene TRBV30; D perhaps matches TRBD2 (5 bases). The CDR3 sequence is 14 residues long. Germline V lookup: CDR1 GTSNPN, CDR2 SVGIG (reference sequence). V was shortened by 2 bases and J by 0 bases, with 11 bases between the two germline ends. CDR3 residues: CAWSLEGVSYEQYF. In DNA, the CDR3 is TGTGCCTGGAGTCTCGAGGGAGTCTCCTACGAGCAGTACTTC.

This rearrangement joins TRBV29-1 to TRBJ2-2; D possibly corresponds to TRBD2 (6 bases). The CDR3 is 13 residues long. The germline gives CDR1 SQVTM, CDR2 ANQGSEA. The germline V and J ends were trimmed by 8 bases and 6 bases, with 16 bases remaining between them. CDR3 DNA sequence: TGCAGCTTCCGCGGGGAATTGGCCGGGGAGCTGTTTTTT. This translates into CSFRGELAGELFF.

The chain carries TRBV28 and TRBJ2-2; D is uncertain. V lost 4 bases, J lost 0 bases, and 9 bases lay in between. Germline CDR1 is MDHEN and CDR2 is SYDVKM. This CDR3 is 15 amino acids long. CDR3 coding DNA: TGTGCCAGCAGTTGGCGCAGATCGAACACCGGGGAGCTGTTTTTT. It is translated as CASSWRRSNTGELFF.

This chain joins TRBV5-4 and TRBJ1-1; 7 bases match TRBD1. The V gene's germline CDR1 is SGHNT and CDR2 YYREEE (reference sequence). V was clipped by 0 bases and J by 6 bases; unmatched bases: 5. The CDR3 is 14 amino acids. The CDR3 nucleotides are TGTGCCAGCAGCTTGGGACAGGGAGCCTCTGAAGCTTTCTTT. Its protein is CASSLGQGASEAFF.

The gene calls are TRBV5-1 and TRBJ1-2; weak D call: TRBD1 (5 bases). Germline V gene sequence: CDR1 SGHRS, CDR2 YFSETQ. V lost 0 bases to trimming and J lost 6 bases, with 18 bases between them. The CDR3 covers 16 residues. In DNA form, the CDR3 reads TGCGCCAGCAGCTTGGATTCTCGGGGGATCGGTAATGGCTACACCTTC. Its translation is CASSLDSRGIGNGYTF.

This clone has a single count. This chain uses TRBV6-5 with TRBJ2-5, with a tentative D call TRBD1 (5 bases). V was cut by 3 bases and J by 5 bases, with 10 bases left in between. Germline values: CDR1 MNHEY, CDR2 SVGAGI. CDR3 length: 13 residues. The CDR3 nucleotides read TGTGCCAGCAGTTATCAGGGCAGGGAGACCCAGTACTTC. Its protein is CASSYQGRETQYF.

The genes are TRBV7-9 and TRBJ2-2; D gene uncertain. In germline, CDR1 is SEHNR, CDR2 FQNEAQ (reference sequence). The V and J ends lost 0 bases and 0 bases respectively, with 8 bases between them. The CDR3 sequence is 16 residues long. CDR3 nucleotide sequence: TGTGCCAGCAGCTTAGCGTACGGGTCGAACACCGGGGAGCTGTTTTTT. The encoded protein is CASSLAYGSNTGELFF.

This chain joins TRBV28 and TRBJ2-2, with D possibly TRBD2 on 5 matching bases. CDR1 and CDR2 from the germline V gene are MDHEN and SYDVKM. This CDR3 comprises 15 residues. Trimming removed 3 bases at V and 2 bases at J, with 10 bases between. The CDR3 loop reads CASSLEDGNTGELFF. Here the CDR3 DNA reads TGTGCCAGCAGTTTGGAGGACGGCAACACCGGGGAGCTGTTTTTT.

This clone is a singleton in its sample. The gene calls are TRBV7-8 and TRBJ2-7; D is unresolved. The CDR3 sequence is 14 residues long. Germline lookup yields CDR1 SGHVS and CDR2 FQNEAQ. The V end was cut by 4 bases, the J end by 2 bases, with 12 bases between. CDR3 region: CASSSGLRAYEQYF. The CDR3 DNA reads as TGTGCCAGCAGCTCCGGTCTCCGGGCCTACGAGCAGTACTTC.

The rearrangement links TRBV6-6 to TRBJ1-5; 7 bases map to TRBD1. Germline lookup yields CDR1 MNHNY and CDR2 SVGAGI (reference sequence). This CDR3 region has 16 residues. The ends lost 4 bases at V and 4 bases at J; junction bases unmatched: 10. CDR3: CASSWNEGARNQPQHF. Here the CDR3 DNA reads TGTGCCAGCAGTTGGAACGAGGGGGCTCGGAATCAGCCCCAGCATTTT.

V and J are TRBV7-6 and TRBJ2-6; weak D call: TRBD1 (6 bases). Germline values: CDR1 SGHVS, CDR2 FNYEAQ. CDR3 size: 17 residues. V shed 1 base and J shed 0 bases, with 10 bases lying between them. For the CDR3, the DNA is TGTGCCAGCAGCTTAGACAGGGTTGGCTCTGGGGCCAACGTCCTGACTTTC. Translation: CASSLDRVGSGANVLTF.